This TCR beta chain was documented in a study of OX40 agonist ivuxolimab in advanced cancers. About the study: Enrollees could have had prior anti-PD-1, anti-PD-L1 or anti-CTLA-4 therapy, which around 40% had received. Study conclusions and caveats: Antigen specificity of clonally expanded peripheral T cells was not established.

V dropped 0 bases and J dropped 0; count of bases not matched to a gene: 2. Germline V gene lookup returns CDR1 SQVTM and CDR2 ANQGSEA. The CDR3 is 14 amino acids. The method was immunoSEQ multiplex PCR; TCRdb's version includes in-frame clones alone and lacks a portion of them. The table lists about 48,000 clones, 85% to 90% of them singletons. With respect to this clone: Its antigen is unidentified.

The receptor was isolated from an adult with an advanced solid tumor such as melanoma, head and neck, liver or kidney cancer. This sequence joins TRBV29-1 and TRBJ2-7; 7 bases align to TRBD1. The sequencing here drew on CD4+ or CD8+ T cells sorted from blood, taken in a trial of the OX40 agonist ivuxolimab. The CDR3 DNA follows: TGCAGCGTTGAAGATAGGGACAGCTCCTACGAGCAGTACTTC. Its translation: CSVEDRDSSYEQYF.